This T cell receptor (beta chain) was retrieved from a study of radiation and T cells in renal cell carcinoma. The study's findings and limits: In blood, top tumor clones expanded by 2 weeks, shrinking by 4.

Time point given: blood 2 weeks post-SBRT. As for treatment: 15 Gy SBRT to primary tumor, nephrectomy 4 weeks later. Serial blood draws occurred at baseline and 2 and 4 weeks post-SBRT. This renal cell carcinoma was of the clear cell type. Turning to this clone: What it recognizes is unknown.

Clones were read by immunoSEQ multiplex PCR, and TCRdb kept only the in-frame ones, dropping some. Here the sample spans tens of thousands of clones, around 78% being singletons. Germline CDR1 reads LGHNT; CDR2 reads FRNRAP. The CDR3 has 15 amino acids. V lost 2 bases, J lost 1 base, and 11 bases lay in between. The TCR was taken from a man between 60 and 70 years old with renal cell carcinoma. The rearrangement links TRBV12-5 to TRBJ1-1; D gene uncertain. The sequenced sample was blood, obtained from a patient whose treatment included radiotherapy and nephrectomy. CDR3 DNA: TGTGCTAGTGGTTTGCGTAAGGGCCAGAACACTGAAGCTTTCTTT. Amino acids: CASGLRKGQNTEAFF.